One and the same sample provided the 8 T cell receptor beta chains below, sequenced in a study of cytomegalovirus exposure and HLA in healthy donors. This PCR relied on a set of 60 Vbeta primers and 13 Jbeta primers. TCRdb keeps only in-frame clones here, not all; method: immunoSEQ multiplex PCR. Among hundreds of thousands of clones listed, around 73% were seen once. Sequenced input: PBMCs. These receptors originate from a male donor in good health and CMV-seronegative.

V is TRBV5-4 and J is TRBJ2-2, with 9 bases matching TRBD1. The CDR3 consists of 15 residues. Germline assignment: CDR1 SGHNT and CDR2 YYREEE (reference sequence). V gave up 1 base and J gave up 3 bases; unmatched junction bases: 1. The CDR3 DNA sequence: TGTGCCAGCAGCTTGAGGACAGGGGACACCGGGGAGCTGTTTTTT. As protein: CASSLRTGDTGELFF.

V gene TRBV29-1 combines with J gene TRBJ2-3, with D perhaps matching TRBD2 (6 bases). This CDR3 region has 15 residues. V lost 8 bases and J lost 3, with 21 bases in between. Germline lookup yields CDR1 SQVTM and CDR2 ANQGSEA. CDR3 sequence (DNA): TGCAGCCTTCTCCCTAGAGGGAGCGGGACAGATACGCAGTATTTT. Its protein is CSLLPRGSGTDTQYF.

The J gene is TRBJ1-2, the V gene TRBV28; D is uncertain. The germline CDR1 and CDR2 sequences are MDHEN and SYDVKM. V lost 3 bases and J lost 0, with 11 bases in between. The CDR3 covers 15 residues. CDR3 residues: CASSLWEGANYGYTF. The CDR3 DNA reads TGTGCCAGCAGTTTGTGGGAGGGAGCTAACTATGGCTACACCTTC.

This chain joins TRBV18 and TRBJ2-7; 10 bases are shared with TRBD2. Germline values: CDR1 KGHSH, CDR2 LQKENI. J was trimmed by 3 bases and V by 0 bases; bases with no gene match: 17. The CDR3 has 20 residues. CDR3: CASSPPLEREGPFNYYEQYF. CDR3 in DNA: TGTGCCAGCTCACCACCCCTTGAGCGGGAGGGCCCTTTTAACTACTACGAGCAGTACTTC.

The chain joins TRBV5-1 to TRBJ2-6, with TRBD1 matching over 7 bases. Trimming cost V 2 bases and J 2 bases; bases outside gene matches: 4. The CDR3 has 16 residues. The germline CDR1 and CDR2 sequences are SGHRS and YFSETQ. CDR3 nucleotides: TGCGCCAGCAGCTTAGGAACAGGGGCTGGGGCCAACGTCCTGACTTTC. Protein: CASSLGTGAGANVLTF.

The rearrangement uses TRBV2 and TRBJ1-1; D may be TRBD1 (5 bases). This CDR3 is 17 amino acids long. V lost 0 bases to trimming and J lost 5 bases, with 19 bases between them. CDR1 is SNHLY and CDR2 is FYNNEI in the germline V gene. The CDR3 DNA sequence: TGTGCCAGCAGTGAAGCGTCGCTTGCAGGGAAGGCGACTGAAGCTTTCTTT. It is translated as CASSEASLAGKATEAFF.

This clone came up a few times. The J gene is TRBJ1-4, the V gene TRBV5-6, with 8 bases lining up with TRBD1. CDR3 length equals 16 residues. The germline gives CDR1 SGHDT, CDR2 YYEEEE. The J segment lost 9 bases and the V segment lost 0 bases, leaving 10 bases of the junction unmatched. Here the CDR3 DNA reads TGTGCCAGCAGCTTGGCCAGCGACAGGGGTCGGAAAAAACTGTTTTTT. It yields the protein CASSLASDRGRKKLFF.

CDR3 DNA: TGTGCCAGTAGTATCCCCCCCGGGGGCTATGGCTACACCTTC. Its protein product is CASSIPPGGYGYTF. The gene calls are TRBV19 and TRBJ1-2; D might be TRBD1 (5 bases). Germline V gene data show CDR1 as LNHDA and CDR2 as SQIVND (reference sequence). V lost 3 bases to trimming and J lost 4 bases, with 12 bases between them. This CDR3 spans 14 amino acids.